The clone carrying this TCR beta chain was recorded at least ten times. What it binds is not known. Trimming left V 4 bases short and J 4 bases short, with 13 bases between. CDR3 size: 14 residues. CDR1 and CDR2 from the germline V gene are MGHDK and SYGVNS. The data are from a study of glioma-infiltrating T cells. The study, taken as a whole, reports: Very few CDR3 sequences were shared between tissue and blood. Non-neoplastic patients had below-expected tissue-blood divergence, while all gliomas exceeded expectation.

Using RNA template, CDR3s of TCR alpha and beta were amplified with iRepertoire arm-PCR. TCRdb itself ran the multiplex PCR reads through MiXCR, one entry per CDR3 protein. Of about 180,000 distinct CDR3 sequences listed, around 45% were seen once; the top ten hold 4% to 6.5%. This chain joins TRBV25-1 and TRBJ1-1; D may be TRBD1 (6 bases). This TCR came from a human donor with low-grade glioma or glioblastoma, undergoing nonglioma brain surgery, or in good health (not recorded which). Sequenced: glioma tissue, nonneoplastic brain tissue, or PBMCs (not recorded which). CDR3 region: CASSAPGGATEAFF. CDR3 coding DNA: TGTGCCAGCAGTGCCCCGGGGGGCGCCACTGAAGCTTTCTTT.